Following are 16 T cell receptor beta chains from one sample sequenced in a study of shared clonotypes between healthy human individuals (dated by TCRdb to the early 2020s). Library preparation used the immunoSEQ multiplex PCR assay. TCRdb carries this immuneACCESS record with in-frame sequences only. Its versions omit some clonotypes, under half of them owing to an unresolved V gene in the studies checked, with the rest unexplained. The sample table shows roughly 700,000 clones, and less than 85% are seen once. Approximately 1.7% of the sample is in the top ten clones. Sequencing was performed on memory CD4+ T cells sorted from blood. In light of the paper, this sample's cell subset or site label describes: CD45RA-negative fraction. The source is a woman in her twenties or thirties in good health.

The V and J genes are TRBV6-6 and TRBJ2-3; 8 bases agree with TRBD1. The CDR3 contains 16 residues. V was pared by 0 bases and J by 3 bases, with 5 bases of the junction left unmatched. Germline V gives CDR1 MNHNY, CDR2 SVGAGI (reference sequence). The CDR3 loop reads CASSYSRQGATDTQYF. CDR3 DNA: TGTGCCAGCAGTTACTCGAGGCAGGGGGCAACAGATACGCAGTATTTT.

The V call is TRBV29-1, the J call TRBJ1-2; the D gene is possibly TRBD1 (5 bases). The V end was cut by 4 bases, the J end by 5 bases, with 14 bases between. The germline CDR1 and CDR2 sequences are SQVTM and ANQGSEA. The CDR3 has 13 amino acids. Written as DNA, the CDR3 is TGCAGCGTTGTGTGGGGGTCTCGATATGGCTACACCTTC. It translates to CSVVWGSRYGYTF.

This clone was seen at least ten times. The same CDR3 arises from other DNA sequences in this sample as well. This chain links TRBV5-1 with TRBJ2-2; D ambiguous. Germline V gives CDR1 SGHRS, CDR2 YFSETQ. The CDR3 is made up of 14 amino acids. The V and J ends lost 2 bases and 1 base respectively, with 6 bases between them. The CDR3: CASSFGGNTGELFF. The CDR3 bases are TGCGCCAGCAGCTTTGGCGGGAACACCGGGGAGCTGTTTTTT.

A note on this clone: This sample includes further DNA sequences coding for the same CDR3. The CDR3 region has the DNA TGCGCCAGCAGCTTGGACAGCGGGGGGTACAATGAGCAGTTCTTC. Protein: CASSLDSGGYNEQFF. This rearrangement joins TRBV5-1 to TRBJ2-1; 9 bases are shared with TRBD2. V trimming: 0 bases; J trimming: 4 bases; junction bases outside the gene matches: 2. The germline V gene has CDR1 SGHRS and CDR2 YFSETQ. CDR3 length: 15 amino acids.

The rearrangement joins TRBV6-6 to TRBJ2-5, with 7 bases lining up with TRBD1. Gene TRBJ2-7 matches the end of the DNA better, so the J call may be wrong. The CDR3 contains 15 residues. CDR1 is MNHNY and CDR2 is SVGAGI in the germline V gene (reference sequence). The CDR3 spells CASSSTGTDSYEQYF. In DNA form, the CDR3 reads TGTGCCAGCAGTTCCACCGGGACAGACTCCTACGAGCAGTACTTC.

The rearrangement uses TRBV28 and TRBJ2-1; 14 nucleotides line up with TRBD2. Germline CDR1 reads MDHEN; CDR2 reads SYDVKM. CDR3 length: 16 amino acids. The V gene end was trimmed by 3 bases and the J gene end by 7 bases; junction bases not matched to a gene: 5. The CDR3 loop is CASSFRGLAGENEQFF. The CDR3, as DNA: TGTGCCAGCAGTTTTCGGGGACTAGCGGGGGAAAATGAGCAGTTCTTC.

The genes are TRBV13 and TRBJ2-5, with 8 bases that match TRBD2. V was clipped by 2 bases and J by 5 bases; unmatched bases: 4. Germline-derived CDR1 and CDR2 are PRHDT and FYEKMQ (reference sequence). There are 14 residues in the CDR3. CDR3 loop: CASSLSGGSETQYF. DNA of the CDR3: TGTGCCAGCAGCTTATCGGGGGGGAGTGAGACCCAGTACTTC.

This clone was recorded only once. The gene calls are TRBV25-1 and TRBJ2-2; 11 nucleotides align to TRBD1. The J segment lost 5 bases and the V segment lost 5 bases, leaving 4 bases of the junction unmatched. This CDR3 is 15 amino acids long. Looked up from germline, CDR1 is MGHDK and CDR2 is SYGVNS. The CDR3 spells CASSRGTGGTGELFF. CDR3 bases: TGTGCCAGCAGTAGGGGGACAGGGGGAACCGGGGAGCTGTTTTTT.

CDR3 protein: CASSPGLDQPQHF. Here the CDR3 DNA reads TGTGCCAGTAGCCCCGGGCTGGACCAGCCCCAGCATTTT. The chain joins TRBV19 to TRBJ1-5; no clear D gene. Trimming removed 6 bases at V and 7 bases at J, with 13 bases between. The length of the CDR3 is 13 residues. Germline V gene sequence: CDR1 LNHDA, CDR2 SQIVND (reference sequence).

V gene TRBV12-5 combines with J gene TRBJ2-7, with a tentative D call TRBD2 (6 bases). The CDR3 is 12 amino acids. Trimming removed 7 bases at V and 6 bases at J, with 13 bases between. Germline CDR1 LGHNT, CDR2 FRNRAP. In DNA form, the CDR3 reads TGTGCTAGTGCCCTCCCCGGGGGCGAGCAGTACTTC. Its protein product is CASALPGGEQYF.

The chain couples TRBV5-1 to TRBJ2-1; D unclear. Germline V gives CDR1 SGHRS, CDR2 YFSETQ. Trimming stripped 4 bases from V and 10 bases from J, with 15 bases between. The CDR3 has 13 amino acids. The CDR3 region is CASSHTEDAEQFF. The CDR3 region has the DNA TGCGCCAGCAGCCATACCGAGGACGCAGAGCAGTTCTTC. Looking up the rest from reference TRBV5-1 and TRBJ2-1 gives the full variable domain: KAGVTQTPRYLIKTRGQQVTLSCSPISGHRSVSWYQQTPGQGLQFLFEYFSETQRNKGNFPGRFSGRQFSNSRSEMNVSTLELGDSALYLCASSHTEDAEQFFGPGTRLTVL.

J is TRBJ2-2 and V is TRBV7-3, with a possible D match to TRBD2 (5 bases). This CDR3 comprises 13 residues. Trimming stripped 4 bases from V and 6 bases from J, with 9 bases between. Germline CDR1 SGHTA, CDR2 FQGTGA. CDR3 sequence (DNA): TGTGCCAGCAGCTCGGAGGTTCCCGGGGAGCTGTTTTTT. Residues: CASSSEVPGELFF.

This clone has only a few counts. The genes are TRBV28 and TRBJ1-1, with D perhaps TRBD1 (6 bases). V lost 6 bases to trimming and J lost 0 bases, with 14 bases between them. The CDR3 has 15 amino acids. Germline CDR1 and CDR2: MDHEN and SYDVKM. The CDR3 sequence: CASRVTGEMNTEAFF. The CDR3 DNA reads as TGTGCCAGCAGGGTGACAGGAGAAATGAACACTGAAGCTTTCTTT.

In this sample, this clone turned up once. The rearrangement links TRBV4-1 to TRBJ1-4; no clear D. In germline, CDR1 is MGHRA, CDR2 YSYEKL. Trimming took 1 base from V and 0 from J, leaving 9 bases between them. The CDR3 has 16 amino acids. The CDR3: CASSQGRPSTNEKLFF. DNA for the CDR3: TGCGCCAGCAGCCAAGGGCGGCCGTCAACTAATGAAAAACTGTTTTTT.

This chain joins TRBV10-3 and TRBJ2-7, with D tentatively TRBD2 (6 bases). Trimming removed 3 bases from V and 2 bases from J, with 11 bases in between. The CDR3 loop spans 14 amino acids. Germline CDR1 ENHRY, CDR2 SYGVKD. The chain's CDR3 is CAISDGIAAYEQYF. The CDR3 DNA follows: TGTGCCATCAGTGATGGAATAGCGGCCTACGAGCAGTACTTC.

The table lists this clone with many counts. The chain has TRBV6-1 and TRBJ2-5, with D unresolved. Trimming removed 5 bases from V and 4 bases from J, with 5 bases in between. CDR3 length equals 11 residues. The germline V gene has CDR1 MNHNS and CDR2 SASEGT. This CDR3 reads CASSHGETQYF. The CDR3 nucleotides are TGTGCCAGCAGTCACGGAGAGACCCAGTACTTC.